This T cell receptor (beta chain) was recovered during a study of sequential checkpoint blockade in melanoma. Study details: Arm A got nivolumab then ipilimumab; arm B the reverse, 1:1. Maintenance nivolumab came after either treatment sequence.

TCRdb's copy holds only in-frame clones and misses some; the assay was immunoSEQ multiplex PCR. The repertoire holds roughly 9,900 clones, with roughly 57% as singletons. Losses at the gene ends were 4 bases for V and 6 bases for J; bases not matched to a gene: 5. From germline, CDR1 is MNHEY and CDR2 SVGAGI. The CDR3 extends over 13 amino acids. Noted treatment: randomized to nivolumab then ipilimumab (arm A) or the reverse (arm B). DNA-damaging chemotherapy had not been given to any patient beforehand. From thawed PBMCs, live CD3+CD8+ cells negative for CD19 and CD56 were sorted. A few counts support this clone.

The clonotype comes from a human donor with melanoma. Sequencing was performed on CD8+ T cells sorted from blood (inferred from file names), taken from a patient given nivolumab and ipilimumab in sequence. This chain uses TRBV6-5 with TRBJ1-2; 7 bases align to TRBD1. The CDR3 region has the DNA TGTGCCAGCAGTTCCCCCAGGGGGGATGGCTACACCTTC. Amino acid sequence: CASSSPRGDGYTF.